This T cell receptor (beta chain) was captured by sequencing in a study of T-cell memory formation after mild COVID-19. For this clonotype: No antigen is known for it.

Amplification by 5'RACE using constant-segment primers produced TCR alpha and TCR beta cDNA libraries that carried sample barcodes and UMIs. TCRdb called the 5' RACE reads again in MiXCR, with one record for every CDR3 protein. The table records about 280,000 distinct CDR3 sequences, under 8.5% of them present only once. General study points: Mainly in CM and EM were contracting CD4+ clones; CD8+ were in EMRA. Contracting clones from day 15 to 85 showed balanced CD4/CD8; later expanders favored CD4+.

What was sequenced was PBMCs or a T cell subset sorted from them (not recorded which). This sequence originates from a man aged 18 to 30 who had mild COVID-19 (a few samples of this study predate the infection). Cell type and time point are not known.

The CDR3 DNA reads TGTGCCAGTACGGGGGGAAGTGCTTTCTTT. This codes for CASTGGSAFF. The V gene is TRBV19, the J gene TRBJ1-1; weak D call: TRBD1 (5 bases). Germline V lookup: CDR1 LNHDA, CDR2 SQIVND (reference sequence). V was clipped by 7 bases and J by 11 bases, with 11 bases between them. The CDR3 is made up of 10 amino acids.